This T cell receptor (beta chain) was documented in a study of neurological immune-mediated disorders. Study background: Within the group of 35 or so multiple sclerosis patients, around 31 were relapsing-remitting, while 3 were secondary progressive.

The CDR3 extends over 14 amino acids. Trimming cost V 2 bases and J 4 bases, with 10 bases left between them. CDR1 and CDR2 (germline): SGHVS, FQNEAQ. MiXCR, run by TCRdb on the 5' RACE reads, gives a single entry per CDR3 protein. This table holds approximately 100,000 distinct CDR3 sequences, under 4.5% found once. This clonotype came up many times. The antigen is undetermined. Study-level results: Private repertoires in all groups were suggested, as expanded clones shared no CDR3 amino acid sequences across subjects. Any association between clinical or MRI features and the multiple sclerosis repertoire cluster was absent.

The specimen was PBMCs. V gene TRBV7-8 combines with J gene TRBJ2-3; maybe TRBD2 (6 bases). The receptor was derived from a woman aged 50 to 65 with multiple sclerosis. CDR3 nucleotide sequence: TGTGCCAGCAGCTTATGGGGCGGGGCAGATACGCAGTATTTT. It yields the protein CASSLWGGADTQYF.